A selection of T cell receptor beta chains follows, all from one sample in a study of chemoradiotherapy in HPV16-positive cancers. Clones were read by immunoSEQ multiplex PCR, and TCRdb kept only the in-frame ones, dropping some. The table shows around 30,000 clones, with roughly 90% occurring only once. The specimen comprised blood, sampled from a patient who underwent chemoradiotherapy. Every receptor here comes from a human donor with HPV-associated anogenital cancer. CDR3s include the opening cysteine and the closing phenylalanine or tryptophan. A D gene is named only where the DNA matches it firmly. Rows may omit the clone size; those that give it use once, few, many or a size class.

size	D	V	J	CDR3	DNA
-	-	TRBV29-1	TRBJ2-2	CSVPQGTGELFF	TGCAGCGTTCCTCAGGGGACCGGGGAGCTGTTTTTT
once	-	TRBV7-6	TRBJ1-6	CASSLEVGDYNSPLHF	TGTGCCAGCAGCTTAGAGGTGGGGGATTATAATTCACCCCTCCACTTT
-	-	TRBV27	TRBJ2-2	CASSFPDRLNTGELFF	TGTGCCAGCAGTTTCCCCGACAGATTGAACACCGGGGAGCTGTTTTTT
-	-	TRBV7-2	TRBJ1-6	CASSLLGLWNSPLHF	TGTGCCAGCAGCTTATTGGGGTTGTGGAATTCACCCCTCCACTTT
-	-	TRBV2	TRBJ2-5	CASSSDRPSSTQYF	TGTGCCAGCAGTTCCGACAGACCTTCTTCGACCCAGTACTTC
-	-	TRBV5-4	TRBJ2-5	CASSPEEVRQETQYF	TGTGCCAGCAGCCCCGAGGAGGTACGACAAGAGACCCAGTACTTC
-	TRBD2	TRBV6-5	TRBJ2-1	CATSGTTIAYNEQFF	TGTGCCACTAGTGGGACTACAATAGCCTACAATGAGCAGTTCTTC
-	-	TRBV27	TRBJ1-2	CASRPGGPHLGYTF	TGTGCCAGCCGCCCCGGGGGGCCTCATCTTGGCTACACCTTC
-	TRBD2	TRBV27	TRBJ2-2	CASRAGVNTGELFF	TGTGCCAGCAGAGCGGGGGTTAACACCGGGGAGCTGTTTTTT
-	-	TRBV18	TRBJ1-2	CASSEDYGYTF	TGTGCCAGCTCAGAGGACTATGGCTACACCTTC
-	-	TRBV2	TRBJ2-7	CARGATYEQYF	TGTGCTAGAGGGGCTACCTACGAGCAGTACTTC
large	-	TRBV5-4	TRBJ1-1	CASSYGRLLDPLEAFF	TGTGCCAGCAGCTACGGACGGCTGCTAGACCCATTGGAAGCTTTCTTT
-	TRBD1	TRBV5-1	TRBJ1-2	CASSFSGQGDYGYTF	TGCGCCAGCAGCTTTTCCGGACAGGGCGACTATGGCTACACCTTC
-	-	TRBV6-6	TRBJ1-2	CASSYETNYGYTF	TGTGCCAGCAGTTACGAGACCAACTATGGCTACACCTTC
few	TRBD1	TRBV5-6	TRBJ1-2	CASSLGTGNGYTF	TGTGCCAGCAGCCTAGGGACAGGGAATGGCTACACCTTC
-	-	TRBV7-2	TRBJ2-7	CASSWRRTSYEQYF	TGTGCCAGCAGCTGGAGGCGGACCTCCTACGAGCAGTACTTC
-	TRBD1	TRBV5-4	TRBJ1-1	CASSLTLTGDEAFF	TGTGCCAGCAGCTTGACATTAACAGGGGATGAAGCTTTCTTT
-	-	TRBV12-5	TRBJ2-5	CASGLSGAGETQYF	TGTGCTAGTGGTTTGTCGGGGGCGGGGGAGACCCAGTACTTC
-	-	TRBV6-5	TRBJ1-3	CASRNTGTGNTIYF	TGTGCCAGCAGGAACACAGGGACTGGAAACACCATATATTTT
once	-	TRBV9	TRBJ1-5	CASSGPGFLDNQPQHF	TGTGCCAGCAGCGGACCAGGGTTTCTCGACAATCAGCCCCAGCATTTT
-	-	TRBV10-3	TRBJ2-7	CATSVPGSYEQYF	TGTGCCACGTCGGTGCCGGGGTCGTACGAGCAGTACTTC
-	TRBD2	TRBV5-1	TRBJ2-5	CASSPGGSGGPAQETQYF	TGCGCCAGCAGCCCCGGAGGTAGCGGGGGGCCGGCCCAAGAGACCCAGTACTTC
-	-	TRBV5-4	TRBJ2-7	CASSSPPQAAYEQYF	TGTGCCAGCAGCTCCCCGCCCCAAGCGGCCTACGAGCAGTACTTC
-	-	TRBV9	TRBJ1-5	CASNPTGFDQPQHF	TGTGCCAGCAACCCCACAGGGTTCGATCAGCCCCAGCATTTT
-	TRBD2	TRBV19	TRBJ2-2	CASSRNSGINTGELFF	TGTGCCAGTAGTAGGAATAGCGGGATTAACACCGGGGAGCTGTTTTTT
-	TRBD1	TRBV7-2	TRBJ1-5	CASSKQGSGSNQPQHF	TGTGCCAGCAGCAAACAGGGGTCGGGCAGCAATCAGCCCCAGCATTTT
-	-	TRBV5-4	TRBJ2-7	CASSSRGLQTPEQYF	TGTGCCAGCAGCTCCCGGGGACTCCAAACACCCGAGCAGTACTTC
-	-	TRBV7-2	TRBJ2-2	CASSSARGLRELFF	TGTGCCAGCAGCTCCGCACGAGGGTTAAGGGAGCTGTTTTTT
-	TRBD1	TRBV18	TRBJ2-1	CASSPSLDRDEQFF	TGTGCCAGCTCACCTTCACTGGACAGGGATGAGCAGTTCTTC
once	TRBD2	TRBV18	TRBJ2-1	CASSPPRTRLYNEQFF	TGTGCCAGCTCACCACCTCGGACTAGGTTATACAATGAGCAGTTCTTC
-	-	TRBV19	TRBJ1-2	CASRHLANYGYTF	TGTGCCAGTAGACACCTAGCTAACTATGGCTACACCTTC
once	-	TRBV19	TRBJ2-2	CASSRRGSGPIGELFF	TGTGCCAGTAGTAGGCGTGGATCGGGGCCAATCGGGGAGCTGTTTTTT
-	-	TRBV11-3	TRBJ1-1	CASSVDGPNTEAFF	TGTGCCAGCAGCGTCGACGGACCGAACACTGAAGCTTTCTTT
-	-	TRBV30	TRBJ2-7	CAWSRGEQYF	TGTGCCTGGAGTCGCGGCGAGCAGTACTTC
-	-	TRBV9	TRBJ2-3	CASSVGLTPDTQYF	TGTGCCAGCAGCGTAGGTCTAACTCCGGATACGCAGTATTTT
-	TRBD1	TRBV5-1	TRBJ2-3	CASSLWGQTSTDTQYF	TGCGCCAGCAGCTTGTGGGGACAGACTAGCACAGATACGCAGTATTTT
-	-	TRBV30	TRBJ1-5	CAPGGEEDQPQHF	TGTGCCCCGGGGGGCGAAGAGGATCAGCCCCAGCATTTT
few	-	TRBV2	TRBJ1-1	CASSEFNTEAFF	TGTGCCAGCAGTGAGTTTAACACTGAAGCTTTCTTT
-	-	TRBV7-9	TRBJ2-5	CAAGGGGAEGETQYF	TGTGCCGCCGGCGGGGGCGGGGCCGAAGGAGAGACCCAGTACTTC